Presented here are 10 T cell receptor beta chains from one specimen sequenced in a study of OX40 agonist ivuxolimab in advanced cancers. Library creation used the immunoSEQ multiplex PCR assay. TCRdb took over this immuneACCESS table, retaining in-frame rearrangements with V and J assigned. Such tables are incomplete; in checked studies, under half of the missing clones stem from an unresolved V gene, and the remainder is unexplained. For this sample there are around 81,000 clones; about 86% appear just once. Clones ranked in the top ten supply approximately 7% of the sample. The sequencing used CD4+ or CD8+ T cells sorted from blood, collected in a trial of the OX40 agonist ivuxolimab. Source of these receptors: an adult with an advanced solid tumor such as melanoma, head and neck, liver or kidney cancer.

This clone was seen only a few times. V gene TRBV28 combines with J gene TRBJ1-6; D ambiguous. The germline V gene has CDR1 MDHEN and CDR2 SYDVKM. The CDR3 has 12 amino acids. Trimming took 3 bases from V and 10 from J, leaving 7 bases between them. CDR3 sequence reads: CASSFGRSPLHF. CDR3 DNA sequence: TGTGCCAGCAGTTTTGGGAGATCACCCCTCCACTTT. Combining the CDR3 with reference TRBV28 and TRBJ1-6 gives the whole variable domain DVKVTQSSRYLVKRTGEKVFLECVQDMDHENMFWYRQDPGLGLRLIYFSYDVKMKEKGDIPEGYSVSREKKERFSLILESASTNQTSMYLCASSFGRSPLHFGNGTRLTVT.

The V and J genes are TRBV28 and TRBJ2-5; D is possibly TRBD2 (6 bases). Between the trimmed V and J ends, which lost 7 bases and 6 bases, there was a span of 18 bases. This CDR3 is built from 14 residues. CDR1 and CDR2 from the germline V gene are MDHEN and SYDVKM. In DNA form, the CDR3 reads TGTGCCAGCAACCCGGAACCGGGAGAACAGACCCAGTACTTC. Residues: CASNPEPGEQTQYF.

V is TRBV7-9 and J is TRBJ2-7, with D maybe TRBD1 (5 bases). V was shortened by 5 bases and J by 2 bases, with 13 bases between the two germline ends. This CDR3 contains 14 residues. The V gene's germline CDR1 is SEHNR and CDR2 FQNEAQ (reference sequence). CDR3 coding DNA: TGTGCCAGCAGCACGCCTACAGGCGCCTACGAGCAGTACTTC. Translating it yields CASSTPTGAYEQYF.

V is TRBV6-1 and J is TRBJ2-7; weak D call: TRBD2 (6 bases). This CDR3 region has 11 residues. In germline, CDR1 is MNHNS, CDR2 SASEGT. V was cut by 5 bases and J by 10 bases, with 12 bases left in between. CDR3 bases: TGTGCCAGCAGTTGGGAGGTGGTTCAGTACGTC. Amino acid sequence: CASSWEVVQYV.

V gene TRBV28 combines with J gene TRBJ1-5, with unresolved D. The CDR3 loop spans 16 amino acids. Per germline, CDR1 MDHEN and CDR2 SYDVKM. The ends were cut back, 4 bases at V and 0 bases at J, with 13 bases in the middle. CDR3 amino acids: CASSSLDGISNQPQHF. CDR3 DNA sequence: TGTGCCAGCAGTTCCCTCGACGGGATTAGCAATCAGCCCCAGCATTTT. Filled out from reference TRBV28 and TRBJ1-5, the complete variable domain reads DVKVTQSSRYLVKRTGEKVFLECVQDMDHENMFWYRQDPGLGLRLIYFSYDVKMKEKGDIPEGYSVSREKKERFSLILESASTNQTSMYLCASSSLDGISNQPQHFGDGTRLSIL.

This chain links TRBV5-1 with TRBJ2-7; the D gene is possibly TRBD1 (6 bases). The germline gives CDR1 SGHRS, CDR2 YFSETQ. With 9 bases removed from V and 3 bases from J, the gap between germline ends came to 13 bases. CDR3 length: 12 residues. The CDR3 nucleotides are TGCGCCATCTCATCACAGGGCTACGAGCAGTACTTC. Encoded protein: CAISSQGYEQYF.

J is TRBJ2-7 and V is TRBV6-4; the D is unclear. CDR1 is MRHNA and CDR2 is SNTAGT in the germline V gene. Between the trimmed V and J ends, which lost 0 bases and 5 bases, there was a span of 8 bases. The CDR3 runs 13 residues. The CDR3 coding sequence is TGTGCCAGCAGTGACTCGAAACTGGACGAGCAGTACGTC. This sequence encodes CASSDSKLDEQYV.

This clone was detected a few times. V is TRBV19 and J is TRBJ2-2, with D possibly TRBD2 on 6 matching bases. Trimming pared 10 bases from V and 5 bases from J, leaving 17 bases between. The CDR3 runs to 14 residues. Germline CDR1 and CDR2: LNHDA and SQIVND (reference sequence). The CDR3 reads CATGERAETGELFF. CDR3 coding DNA: TGTGCCACCGGTGAGCGGGCGGAGACCGGGGAGCTGTTTTTT.

J is TRBJ2-3 and V is TRBV29-1, with 8 bases that match TRBD2. J gave up 5 bases and V 0 bases, and 7 bases lay outside the gene matches. CDR3 length equals 15 residues. Germline V gene lookup returns CDR1 SQVTM and CDR2 ANQGSEA. For the CDR3, the DNA is TGCAGCGTTGAAGATGCGAAGCGGGGGCGAGATACGCAGTATTTT. Translated, it gives CSVEDAKRGRDTQYF.

This clone came up a few times. The genes are TRBV5-1 and TRBJ2-1; 10 bases map to TRBD2. The germline CDR1 and CDR2 sequences are SGHRS and YFSETQ. There are 16 residues in the CDR3. V lost 2 bases, J lost 5 bases, and 7 bases stayed unmatched. The CDR3 sequence is CASSFLSGRRDNEQFF. CDR3 nucleotides: TGCGCCAGCAGCTTCCTTAGCGGGAGGAGGGACAATGAGCAGTTCTTC.